Below, 30 T cell receptor beta chains from the same sample are listed, as sequenced in a study of blood T cell repertoires in COVID-19. Profiling relied on immunoSEQ multiplex PCR, and the TCRdb table lists in-frame clones only, not all of them. Of about 160,000 clones in the sample, roughly 90% are singletons; the top ten hold roughly 4%. The specimen was PBMCs or T cells enriched from blood (not recorded which). These receptors originate from a woman in her forties who had been exposed to COVID-19.

J is TRBJ2-5 and V is TRBV10-3; 7 bases are a match to TRBD1. In germline, CDR1 is ENHRY, CDR2 SYGVKD. V lost 2 bases and J lost 5; bases outside the gene matches: 5. The CDR3 runs 14 residues. CDR3 coding DNA: TGTGCCATCAGTGAGGACAGGGTGCGCGAGACCCAGTACTTC. This translates into CAISEDRVRETQYF.

This chain's CDR3 is CASGLGTTKAGGPGNIQYF. The CDR3 nucleotides read TGTGCTAGTGGTTTGGGAACGACCAAAGCGGGAGGGCCTGGGAACATTCAGTACTTC. The V call is TRBV12-5, the J call TRBJ2-4, with 10 positions matching TRBD2. The V segment lost 1 base and the J segment 7 bases; nucleotides outside the gene matches: 16. The CDR3 contains 19 residues. The germline gives CDR1 LGHNT, CDR2 FRNRAP.

The V and J genes are TRBV6-5 and TRBJ1-6; perhaps TRBD1 as D (5 bases). Germline V lookup: CDR1 MNHEY, CDR2 SVGAGI. There are 14 residues in the CDR3. V was cut by 5 bases and J by 4 bases, with 9 bases left in between. CDR3 region: CASSPREYNSPLHF. The CDR3 DNA reads TGTGCCAGCAGTCCCAGGGAATATAATTCACCCCTCCACTTT.

V and J are TRBV6-5 and TRBJ2-1; perhaps TRBD2 as D (6 bases). The length of the CDR3 is 15 residues. Germline CDR1 reads MNHEY; CDR2 reads SVGAGI. V was cut by 4 bases and J by 5 bases, with 15 bases left in between. The CDR3 bases are TGTGCCAGCAGTTCTACGCGGGGTAGAAACAATGAGCAGTTCTTC. Translating gives CASSSTRGRNNEQFF.

This rearrangement joins TRBV10-1 to TRBJ1-1; D gene unclear. CDR1 and CDR2 from the germline V gene are WNHNN and SYGVQD (reference sequence). The CDR3 sequence is 13 residues long. Trimming pared 1 base from V and 1 base from J, leaving 4 bases between. The CDR3 protein is CASSEYRNTEAFF. Here the CDR3 DNA reads TGCGCCAGCAGTGAGTACAGGAACACTGAAGCTTTCTTT.

The chain carries TRBV29-1 and TRBJ1-1; no reliable D call. CDR3 length equals 14 residues. Germline V gene lookup returns CDR1 SQVTM and CDR2 ANQGSEA. The V end lost 2 bases, the J end lost 1 base, and 11 bases lay between the germline ends. This chain's CDR3 is CSVEKQSGNTEAFF. DNA of the CDR3: TGCAGCGTTGAAAAACAATCGGGGAACACTGAAGCTTTCTTT.

The rearrangement joins TRBV5-4 to TRBJ2-2, with D possibly TRBD2 on 6 matching bases. V lost 4 bases to trimming and J lost 6 bases, with 16 bases between them. Germline lookup yields CDR1 SGHNT and CDR2 YYREEE (reference sequence). This CDR3 has 15 amino acids. CDR3 nucleotides: TGTGCCAGCAGCCCGACGGGAGTGTCCCCCGGGGAGCTGTTTTTT. Protein sequence: CASSPTGVSPGELFF.

This chain uses TRBV27 with TRBJ1-6; no clear D gene. The V and J ends lost 4 bases and 4 bases respectively, with 23 bases between them. Germline assignment: CDR1 MNHEY and CDR2 SMNVEV (reference sequence). CDR3 length: 19 residues. The CDR3 is CASSSHKVRGGPYNSPLHF. As DNA, the CDR3 is TGTGCCAGCAGTTCTCATAAGGTTCGGGGTGGTCCTTATAATTCACCCCTCCACTTT.

The genes are TRBV28 and TRBJ2-7; 9 bases are shared with TRBD2. Germline V gene lookup returns CDR1 MDHEN and CDR2 SYDVKM. CDR3 length: 17 residues. Trimming removed 3 bases from V and 0 bases from J; junction bases left unmatched: 9. The CDR3 DNA reads TGTGCCAGCAGTTTTGGAGCTAGCGGGACAAGCTCCTACGAGCAGTACTTC. Translating it yields CASSFGASGTSSYEQYF.

The chain carries TRBV4-3 and TRBJ2-3; unclear D gene. V lost 1 base and J 0 bases, leaving 8 bases between the germline ends. CDR3 length equals 15 residues. CDR1 and CDR2 from the germline V gene are LGHNA and YSLEER. In DNA, the CDR3 is TGCGCCAGCAGCCAAGGCGGAACTAGCACAGATACGCAGTATTTT. Its protein is CASSQGGTSTDTQYF.

The chain joins TRBV11-3 to TRBJ2-1; TRBD2 aligns across 7 bases. The V and J ends lost 1 base and 8 bases, in that order; junction bases with no gene match: 8. The CDR3 has 15 amino acids. The germline V gene has CDR1 SGHNT and CDR2 YENEEA. This chain's CDR3 is CASSLGTGGGDEQFF. The CDR3 region has the DNA TGTGCCAGCAGCTTAGGTACGGGAGGAGGGGATGAGCAGTTCTTC.

The table lists this clone with a count of one. The chain is built from TRBV19 and TRBJ1-1; D perhaps matches TRBD1 (6 bases). This CDR3 is built from 16 residues. The germline V and J ends were trimmed by 4 bases and 4 bases, with 19 bases remaining between them. From germline, CDR1 is LNHDA and CDR2 SQIVND (reference sequence). CDR3 sequence reads: CASSTLTGKGGTEAFF. The CDR3 DNA sequence: TGTGCCAGTAGTACACTTACAGGGAAAGGAGGCACTGAAGCTTTCTTT.

CDR3 in amino acids: CSVDRANTGELFF. The CDR3 DNA is TGCAGCGTTGACAGGGCCAACACCGGGGAGCTGTTTTTT. This rearrangement joins TRBV29-1 to TRBJ2-2, with D possibly matching TRBD1 (5 bases). V lost 3 bases and J lost 2, with 7 bases in between. Germline V lookup: CDR1 SQVTM, CDR2 ANQGSEA. This CDR3 region has 13 residues.

The rearrangement uses TRBV9 and TRBJ1-3; 7 bases agree with TRBD1. Germline CDR1 reads SGDLS; CDR2 reads YYNGEE. V trimming: 3 bases; J trimming: 0 bases; junction bases outside the gene matches: 3. The CDR3 runs to 15 residues. Written as DNA, the CDR3 is TGTGCCAGCAGCGGGACAGGCGTCTCTGGAAACACCATATATTTT. It specifies CASSGTGVSGNTIYF.

V is TRBV23-1 and J is TRBJ2-7, with 9 bases that match TRBD1. TRBV23-1 is given ORF status, its function remaining uncertain. The CDR3 is 15 amino acids. V was clipped by 7 bases and J by 1 base; unmatched bases: 8. CDR3 region: CASIPGQGLSYEQYF. CDR3 DNA: TGCGCCAGCATACCCGGACAGGGGCTTTCCTACGAGCAGTACTTC.

The genes are TRBV6-6 and TRBJ2-2, with 8 nucleotides matching TRBD1. V lost 5 bases and J lost 5; bases outside the gene matches: 4. Germline V gene sequence: CDR1 MNHNY, CDR2 SVGAGI (reference sequence). CDR3 length equals 14 residues. For the CDR3, the DNA is TGTGCCAGCAGTAGCAGGGGGCGTACCGGGGAGCTGTTTTTT. Protein: CASSSRGRTGELFF.

The chain combines TRBV5-1 with TRBJ2-2; possible D gene TRBD2, 6 bases. From germline, CDR1 is SGHRS and CDR2 YFSETQ. The CDR3 totals 15 residues. V was shortened by 6 bases and J by 5 bases, with 17 bases between the two germline ends. The CDR3 is CASTLEGLGTGELFF. For the CDR3, the DNA is TGCGCCAGCACCCTGGAGGGACTGGGGACCGGGGAGCTGTTTTTT.

V and J are TRBV2 and TRBJ2-1, with a tentative D call TRBD2 (6 bases). V shed 5 bases and J shed 2 bases, with 13 bases lying between them. This CDR3 contains 15 residues. Germline loops: CDR1 SNHLY, CDR2 FYNNEI. CDR3 loop: CASSKDGLTYNEQFF. The CDR3 DNA follows: TGTGCCAGCAGTAAGGACGGACTAACCTACAATGAGCAGTTCTTC.

The rearrangement uses TRBV18 and TRBJ1-1; 7 positions match TRBD1. The V gene's germline CDR1 is KGHSH and CDR2 LQKENI. The CDR3 is 15 residues long. V shed 2 bases, J shed 5 bases, and the junction held 8 bases outside the gene matches. In DNA form, the CDR3 reads TGTGCCAGCTCACCAGGCGTACAGGGGATTACTGAAGCTTTCTTT. This translates into CASSPGVQGITEAFF.

CDR3 protein: CAWSVPFVGDYGYTF. Here the CDR3 DNA reads TGTGCCTGGAGTGTACCCTTCGTTGGAGACTATGGCTACACCTTC. The rearrangement uses TRBV30 and TRBJ1-2; no definite D call. CDR3 length equals 15 residues. Trimming stripped 0 bases from V and 3 bases from J, with 14 bases between. From germline, CDR1 is GTSNPN and CDR2 SVGIG (reference sequence). The whole variable domain, filled in from reference TRBV30 and TRBJ1-2, reads SQTIHQWPATLVQPVGSPLSLECTVEGTSNPNLYWYRQAAGRGLQLLFYSVGIGQISSEVPQNLSASRPQDRQFILSSKKLLLSDSGFYLCAWSVPFVGDYGYTFGSGTRLTVV.

The rearrangement uses TRBV10-3 and TRBJ1-5; D not resolved. V was cut by 5 bases and J by 3 bases, with 8 bases left in between. The CDR3 spans 13 residues. Germline-derived CDR1 and CDR2 are ENHRY and SYGVKD. CDR3 sequence: CAISPGLNQPQHF. The CDR3 DNA follows: TGTGCCATCAGTCCTGGACTCAATCAGCCCCAGCATTTT.

The sample holds a few counts of this clone. The CDR3 is CASSLHPGQGLGHTEAFF. CDR3 DNA: TGTGCCAGCAGCTTACACCCGGGACAGGGGCTGGGACACACTGAAGCTTTCTTT. This chain connects TRBV11-2 to TRBJ1-1; the match to TRBD1 covers 10 bases. With 2 bases clipped from V and 3 bases from J, the junction kept 12 bases outside the gene matches. The CDR3 has 18 amino acids. The germline gives CDR1 SGHAT, CDR2 FQNNGV.

The V call is TRBV6-5, the J call TRBJ2-2; D remains ambiguous. This CDR3 has 12 amino acids. Germline V gene data show CDR1 as MNHEY and CDR2 as SVGAGI. The V and J ends lost 7 bases and 7 bases respectively, with 10 bases between them. Written as DNA, the CDR3 is TGTGCCAGCATTGCGGTCGGCGGGGAGCTGTTTTTT. The encoded protein is CASIAVGGELFF.

V usage is TRBV10-3 and J usage is TRBJ1-1, with 7 bases identical to TRBD1. The CDR3 totals 16 residues. The ends lost 8 bases at V and 8 bases at J; junction bases unmatched: 20. The germline CDR1 and CDR2 sequences are ENHRY and SYGVKD. For the CDR3, the DNA is TGTGCCATCTCCCCTGAAATTCATAGCGGGACAGCCGAAGCTTTCTTT. Translating it yields CAISPEIHSGTAEAFF.

The CDR3 coding sequence is TGCGCCAGCAGCTTTAAAGGGGATACTGGCTACACCTTC. Its translation is CASSFKGDTGYTF. The chain couples TRBV5-1 to TRBJ1-2; tentative D call: TRBD1 (5 bases). V dropped 2 bases and J dropped 7 bases, with 12 bases sitting between them. The CDR3 runs to 13 residues. CDR1 and CDR2 (germline): SGHRS, YFSETQ.

The chain is built from TRBV6-1 and TRBJ1-6; D unresolved. With 1 base removed from V and 5 bases from J, the gap between germline ends came to 9 bases. CDR1 and CDR2 (germline): MNHNS, SASEGT. The length of the CDR3 is 15 residues. The CDR3: CASSEVGADNSPLHF. CDR3 DNA sequence: TGTGCCAGCAGTGAAGTTGGAGCCGATAATTCACCCCTCCACTTT.

DNA for the CDR3: TGTGCCAGCAGCCCGCTCCACAGGGACCAAGAGACCCAGTACTTC. Protein sequence: CASSPLHRDQETQYF. The V and J genes are TRBV7-9 and TRBJ2-5; D perhaps matches TRBD1 (6 bases). Germline loops: CDR1 SEHNR, CDR2 FQNEAQ (reference sequence). The V end was cut by 5 bases, the J end by 0 bases, with 13 bases between. The CDR3 extends over 15 amino acids.

This sequence joins TRBV7-2 and TRBJ2-7; weak D call: TRBD1 (6 bases). This CDR3 contains 15 residues. Germline values: CDR1 SGHTA, CDR2 FQGNSA. Deletions cut 6 bases from V and 0 bases from J, with 15 bases between. The CDR3 loop reads CASSTDSVSSYEQYF. CDR3 nucleotide sequence: TGTGCCAGCAGTACGGACAGCGTGAGCTCCTACGAGCAGTACTTC.

At least ten counts were recorded for this clone. This rearrangement joins TRBV7-9 to TRBJ1-2; D remains unclear. Germline values: CDR1 SEHNR, CDR2 FQNEAQ (reference sequence). Trimming stripped 5 bases from V and 7 bases from J, with 17 bases between. This CDR3 spans 14 amino acids. Here the CDR3 DNA reads TGTGCCAGCAGCCCCCCTGGGGAGTTTGGTGGCTACACCTTC. Amino acids: CASSPPGEFGGYTF.

This clone was counted once. V and J are TRBV6-2 or TRBV6-3 and TRBJ2-7; 7 bases agree with TRBD1. Germline trimming cut 6 bases from V and 0 bases from J; bases unmatched to any gene: 5. Germline CDR1 MNHEY, CDR2 SVGEGT. CDR3 size: 14 residues. CDR3 coding DNA: TGTGCCAGCAGCTCGACAGGGAACTCCTACGAGCAGTACTTC. Translated, it gives CASSSTGNSYEQYF.